The present entry profiles one TCR beta chain with its context. This clone showed up just a few times. What this receptor recognizes is not known. Qualities for individual bases were not recorded, and no much larger clone is one base off. TCRbeta CDR3 regions were amplified from genomic DNA using the immunoSEQ Assay, a bias-controlled multiplex PCR. On the authors' methods: Within the assay, amplification of reference gene primers was used to estimate how many nucleated cells each sample contained. To quantify the absolute abundance of each unique TCRbeta CDR3 rearrangement, sequence reads were collapsed and filtered. For each sample, productive Simpson clonality was calculated as the square root of Simpson's diversity index across productive rearrangements. TCRdb holds this immuneACCESS table with in-frame rearrangements only. Some clones are missing; in checked studies, unresolved V genes explain under half, and the rest has no known cause. The DNA gave D and trimming, while V, J and clone size come from that table. The sample contains roughly 200,000 clones, about 88% of them found a single time. Of the sample, roughly 10% falls within the top ten clones.

The record originates from a study of blood T cell repertoires in COVID-19 (dated by TCRdb to the early 2020s). Broadly, across the study: Collaborator samples came from the United States, Italy and Spain and covered acute and convalescent phases of COVID-19. The material from the prospective study consisted of cDNA or gDNA derived from T cells, B-cell-depleted T cells, or PBMCs. The samples were drawn from the first 160 participants of the ongoing ImmuneRACE study and from 950 to 1,500 subjects provided by 6 global collaborators. HLA class I and class II types, where available, came from metadata supplied by the sample provider rather than from assay-based typing. A freely available public database, intended as a resource for researchers studying the immune response to SARS-CoV-2, is where the repertoires were released. Sample metadata almost always included a de-identified subject ID, COVID-19 status, age in years and sex. Subjects who had been exposed to COVID-19, were actively infected with it, or had recovered from it provided the deeply sampled blood TCRbeta repertoires that made up the dataset. Broader findings and caveats from the paper: The amount of clinical and demographic metadata varied by source and participant and was provided uncurated.

The germline V and J ends show losses of 10 bases and 8 bases respectively, and no gene match explains 10 bases of the junction. The germline V gene specifies MNHEY as CDR1 and SVGAGI as CDR2. The cysteine opens and the phenylalanine closes a CDR3 of 12 amino acids. Only the CDR3 DNA is retained, 36 bases long and in frame from the first base. At one collaborating source in Seattle, patients were enrolled during active infection and were followed longitudinally through the course of disease. Each collaborating institution followed its own protocols to collect whole blood in K2EDTA tubes. Collaborator samples were shipped for TCRbeta analysis as frozen whole blood, isolated PBMCs, or DNA extracted from either sample type.

Sequencing was performed on peripheral blood. This receptor was obtained from a woman in her forties or fifties with COVID-19, enrolled during active disease. Here the chain combines TRBV6-5 and TRBJ1-2, with TRBD1 matching 7 junction bases. The CDR3 amino acid sequence is: CATARLGGGYTF. The bases are TGTGCCACAGCCAGGCTAGGGGGCGGCTACACCTTC.